These 21 T cell receptor beta chains originate from one sample sequenced in a study of OX40 agonist ivuxolimab in advanced cancers. Profiled with immunoSEQ multiplex PCR; TCRdb holds only in-frame clones, not every one. Of tens of thousands of clones in the sample, roughly nine tenths were seen once. The sequencing here drew on CD4+ or CD8+ T cells sorted from blood, taken in a trial of the OX40 agonist ivuxolimab. The receptors derive from an adult with an advanced solid tumor such as melanoma, head and neck, liver or kidney cancer.

The chain combines TRBV18 with TRBJ2-1; 10 nucleotides match TRBD1. The length of the CDR3 is 16 residues. Per germline, CDR1 KGHSH and CDR2 LQKENI. Trimming removed 4 bases from V and 5 bases from J; junction bases left unmatched: 8. The chain's CDR3 is CASSLTGTGDHNEQFF. CDR3 coding DNA: TGTGCCAGCTCACTCACCGGGACAGGGGACCACAATGAGCAGTTCTTC.

This clone showed up just once. The gene calls are TRBV7-2 and TRBJ1-2; D gene ambiguous. Germline V lookup: CDR1 SGHTA, CDR2 FQGNSA. The CDR3 is 16 amino acids. The germline V and J ends were trimmed by 1 base and 3 bases, with 15 bases remaining between them. CDR3 nucleotides: TGTGCCAGCAGCTTAGACTCAAGAAAAGTGGACTATGGCTACACCTTC. Protein: CASSLDSRKVDYGYTF.

This rearrangement joins TRBV28 to TRBJ2-7; 8 bases fit TRBD1. The CDR3 totals 12 residues. Germline assignment: CDR1 MDHEN and CDR2 SYDVKM. The ends lost 5 bases at V and 6 bases at J; junction bases unmatched: 3. CDR3 DNA sequence: TGTGCCAGCAGTCTGACAGGGGTCGAGCAGTACTTC. Protein product: CASSLTGVEQYF. Looking up the rest from reference TRBV28 and TRBJ2-7 gives the full variable domain: DVKVTQSSRYLVKRTGEKVFLECVQDMDHENMFWYRQDPGLGLRLIYFSYDVKMKEKGDIPEGYSVSREKKERFSLILESASTNQTSMYLCASSLTGVEQYFGPGTRLTVT.

The V gene is TRBV30, the J gene TRBJ1-5; 8 nucleotides align to TRBD1. Trimming at V came to 1 base and at J to 7 bases, leaving 12 bases not matched to a gene. The CDR3 covers 16 residues. Looked up from germline, CDR1 is GTSNPN and CDR2 is SVGIG (reference sequence). This chain's CDR3 is CAWSGPRQGRGQPQHF. The CDR3 coding sequence is TGTGCCTGGAGTGGCCCAAGACAGGGGCGGGGGCAGCCCCAGCATTTT.

This chain uses TRBV28 with TRBJ2-3, with TRBD1 as a possible D gene (6 bases). V lost 8 bases, J lost 1 base, and 13 bases lay in between. The V gene's germline CDR1 is MDHEN and CDR2 SYDVKM. This CDR3 is 14 amino acids long. The CDR3 region has the DNA TGTGCCAGCGGGACAATCGGGGGCACAGATACGCAGTATTTT. Encoded protein: CASGTIGGTDTQYF.

The count of this clone is one. This chain links TRBV14 with TRBJ1-4; tentatively, D is TRBD1 (6 bases). The ends were cut back, 1 base at V and 7 bases at J, with 16 bases in the middle. This CDR3 is built from 16 residues. Germline assignment: CDR1 SGHDN and CDR2 FVKESK. In DNA form, the CDR3 reads TGTGCCAGCAGCCAAGGGACAGTCATTAGAGGTGAAAAACTGTTTTTT. This gives the protein CASSQGTVIRGEKLFF.

The rearrangement links TRBV9 to TRBJ2-3, with D maybe TRBD2 (6 bases). The V end lost 4 bases, the J end lost 2 bases, and 14 bases lay between the germline ends. Germline V gives CDR1 SGDLS, CDR2 YYNGEE. This CDR3 contains 15 residues. CDR3: CASSTRGGTTDTQYF. The CDR3 nucleotides are TGTGCCAGCAGCACCCGTGGGGGGACCACAGATACGCAGTATTTT.

The chain uses TRBV11-2 and TRBJ2-1, with TRBD2 matching over 14 bases. V lost 4 bases to trimming and J lost 8 bases; unmatched junction nucleotides: 10. The CDR3 has 17 amino acids. From germline, CDR1 is SGHAT and CDR2 FQNNGV. This CDR3 is CASSSTFGTSGSYEQFF. For the CDR3, the DNA is TGTGCCAGCAGCTCCACCTTCGGGACTAGCGGGAGCTATGAGCAGTTCTTC.

J is TRBJ2-1 and V is TRBV10-3; 9 bases are shared with TRBD2. V lost 7 bases to trimming and J lost 8 bases; unmatched junction nucleotides: 12. Germline V gives CDR1 ENHRY, CDR2 SYGVKD. This CDR3 spans 15 amino acids. DNA for the CDR3: TGTGCCATCAACCCTAATAGCGGGAGTGACTATGAGCAGTTCTTC. This codes for CAINPNSGSDYEQFF.

This clone showed up just once. J is TRBJ2-7 and V is TRBV7-2; D is ambiguous. V lost 3 bases, J lost 2 bases, and 8 bases lay in between. Looked up from germline, CDR1 is SGHTA and CDR2 is FQGNSA. The CDR3 totals 13 residues. The CDR3 coding sequence is TGTGCCAGCAGCTTCGGCAGCGCCTACGAGCAGTACTTC. Translating gives CASSFGSAYEQYF.

This clone was counted once. V gene TRBV18 combines with J gene TRBJ2-1; D possibly corresponds to TRBD1 (5 bases). V was clipped by 5 bases and J by 4 bases, with 21 bases between them. CDR1 is KGHSH, CDR2 LQKENI, per germline. This CDR3 is built from 17 residues. The CDR3 protein is CASSSAHRNRYYNEQFF. The CDR3 nucleotides are TGTGCCAGCTCATCAGCCCACAGGAATAGATATTACAATGAGCAGTTCTTC.

This chain links TRBV28 with TRBJ2-2; D is uncertain. The CDR3 has 14 amino acids. V lost 5 bases and J lost 7, with 14 bases in between. Germline CDR1 MDHEN, CDR2 SYDVKM. The CDR3 nucleotides read TGTGCCAGCAGTGGTGTTGGGCGAAACGGGGAGCTGTTTTTT. Amino acids: CASSGVGRNGELFF. Full variable domain (rest looked up from reference TRBV28 and TRBJ2-2): DVKVTQSSRYLVKRTGEKVFLECVQDMDHENMFWYRQDPGLGLRLIYFSYDVKMKEKGDIPEGYSVSREKKERFSLILESASTNQTSMYLCASSGVGRNGELFFGEGSRLTVL.

The gene calls are TRBV6-5 and TRBJ2-1; D is unclear. V was trimmed by 0 bases and J by 7 bases, leaving 7 bases between them. CDR1 and CDR2 from the germline V gene are MNHEY and SVGAGI. This CDR3 is built from 13 residues. The DNA of the CDR3 is TGTGCCAGCAGTTACTCGATACGAAATGAGCAGTTCTTC. Its protein is CASSYSIRNEQFF.

The CDR3 nucleotides read TGTGCCAGTAGTTTAAGGGAGGCGGGAGGGCCCAATGAGCAGTTCTTC. This gives the protein CASSLREAGGPNEQFF. The rearrangement joins TRBV19 to TRBJ2-1; 9 positions match TRBD2. CDR1 LNHDA and CDR2 SQIVND come from the germline V gene (reference sequence). V trimming: 5 bases; J trimming: 6 bases; junction bases outside the gene matches: 11. The CDR3 runs to 16 residues.

The V and J genes are TRBV19 and TRBJ2-7, with D possibly matching TRBD2 (5 bases). Per the germline V gene, CDR1 is LNHDA and CDR2 is SQIVND (reference sequence). This CDR3 has 13 amino acids. V lost 5 bases, J lost 1 base, and 9 bases lay in between. The CDR3 DNA is TGTGCCAGTAGTTTCGGGATGTCCTACGAGCAGTACTTC. This encodes CASSFGMSYEQYF.

The V call is TRBV19, the J call TRBJ2-2; D perhaps matches TRBD2 (5 bases). Trimming pared 3 bases from V and 4 bases from J, leaving 15 bases between. Germline V gene data show CDR1 as LNHDA and CDR2 as SQIVND (reference sequence). This CDR3 spans 16 amino acids. This chain's CDR3 is CASSMGYGIRTGELFF. Here the CDR3 DNA reads TGTGCCAGTAGTATGGGGTACGGGATACGCACCGGGGAGCTGTTTTTT.

J is TRBJ2-7 and V is TRBV4-1; 12 nucleotides agree with TRBD2. This CDR3 is built from 16 residues. The V segment lost 1 base and the J segment 5 bases; nucleotides outside the gene matches: 6. Germline CDR1 MGHRA, CDR2 YSYEKL. The CDR3 is CASSQVLGLAGHEQYF. The CDR3 nucleotides are TGCGCCAGCAGCCAAGTTCTGGGACTAGCGGGCCACGAGCAGTACTTC.

The gene calls are TRBV5-4 and TRBJ2-2; TRBD2 matches 12 bases. This CDR3 has 16 amino acids. Germline-derived CDR1 and CDR2 are SGHNT and YYREEE (reference sequence). V shed 0 bases, J shed 7 bases, and the junction held 4 bases outside the gene matches. This CDR3 reads CASSLGLAGVGGELFF. The CDR3, as DNA: TGTGCCAGCAGCTTGGGACTAGCGGGAGTAGGCGGGGAGCTGTTTTTT.

This chain joins TRBV9 and TRBJ2-3; 7 bases agree with TRBD1. Losses at the gene ends were 4 bases for V and 4 bases for J; bases not matched to a gene: 12. In germline, CDR1 is SGDLS, CDR2 YYNGEE. This CDR3 contains 16 residues. In DNA, the CDR3 is TGTGCCAGCAGCACGCACGGGACAGAGGGATCAGATACGCAGTATTTT. Encoded protein: CASSTHGTEGSDTQYF. The full variable domain, with the rest looked up from reference TRBV9 and TRBJ2-3, is DSGVTQTPKHLITATGQRVTLRCSPRSGDLSVYWYQQSLDQGLQFLIQYYNGEERAKGNILERFSAQQFPDLHSELNLSSLELGDSALYFCASSTHGTEGSDTQYFGPGTRLTVL.

The V gene is TRBV19, the J gene TRBJ2-1, with 11 bases identical to TRBD2. Per the germline V gene, CDR1 is LNHDA and CDR2 is SQIVND (reference sequence). V was pared by 0 bases and J by 6 bases, with 4 bases of the junction left unmatched. The length of the CDR3 is 16 residues. The DNA of the CDR3 is TGTGCCAGTAGTATAGATAGCGGGAGGGGGTTCAATGAGCAGTTCTTC. It encodes CASSIDSGRGFNEQFF.

V and J are TRBV27 and TRBJ2-7, with 10 bases identical to TRBD2. The CDR3 is 14 amino acids. V lost 3 bases and J lost 4; bases outside the gene matches: 3. CDR1 and CDR2 (germline): MNHEY, SMNVEV (reference sequence). The chain's CDR3 is CASSFQREGYEQYF. The CDR3 DNA reads as TGTGCCAGCAGTTTCCAGCGGGAGGGATACGAGCAGTACTTC.